The 15 T cell receptor beta chains below come from one sample, sequenced in a study of blood T cell repertoires in COVID-19. The method was immunoSEQ multiplex PCR; TCRdb's version includes in-frame clones alone and lacks a portion of them. Of nearly 80,000 clones listed, 65% to 85% are singletons. The sequenced material came from peripheral blood. The receptor set was obtained from a man between 60 and 75 years old with active or convalescent COVID-19.

The chain uses TRBV7-8 and TRBJ1-6, with TRBD1 matching 8 bases. The CDR3 is made up of 15 amino acids. V was pared by 5 bases and J by 9 bases, with 9 bases of the junction left unmatched. CDR1 and CDR2 (germline): SGHVS, FQNEAQ. The CDR3 loop reads CASSDYRQGSSPLHF. The CDR3 bases are TGTGCCAGCAGCGACTACCGACAGGGGAGTTCACCCCTCCACTTT.

The chain recombines TRBV11-3 with TRBJ1-1; no firm D call. This CDR3 contains 13 residues. CDR1 and CDR2 from the germline V gene are SGHNT and YENEEA. The ends were cut back, 3 bases at V and 5 bases at J, with 10 bases in the middle. The CDR3 bases are TGTGCCAGCAGCTTGAGGGCCGGAACTGAAGCTTTCTTT. It specifies CASSLRAGTEAFF.

The CDR3 nucleotides are TGTGCCAGCAGTGAAGAGGCGGGGGGGACAGATACGCAGTATTTT. The encoded protein is CASSEEAGGTDTQYF. The rearrangement uses TRBV6-1 and TRBJ2-3, with 9 bases lining up with TRBD2. The CDR3 is made up of 15 amino acids. V lost 1 base and J lost 3; bases outside the gene matches: 2. Looked up from germline, CDR1 is MNHNS and CDR2 is SASEGT.

The rearrangement joins TRBV2 to TRBJ1-1; 8 bases are a match to TRBD1. This CDR3 contains 10 residues. CDR1 and CDR2 from the germline V gene are SNHLY and FYNNEI. The V gene end was trimmed by 8 bases and the J gene end by 11 bases; junction bases not matched to a gene: 4. CDR3 in amino acids: CASWTGSAFF. The CDR3 DNA reads as TGTGCCAGCTGGACAGGGAGCGCTTTCTTT.

The V gene is TRBV12-3 or TRBV12-4, the J gene TRBJ1-2, with 7 bases aligning to TRBD1. The J segment lost 4 bases and the V segment lost 6 bases, leaving 5 bases of the junction unmatched. The CDR3 extends over 13 amino acids. CDR3 DNA sequence: TGTGCCAGCAGGCACAGGGGAATCTATGGCTACACCTTC. Residues: CASRHRGIYGYTF.

This chain connects TRBV6-5 to TRBJ1-1; 9 positions agree with TRBD1. Germline CDR1 MNHEY, CDR2 SVGAGI. The CDR3 totals 15 residues. The V gene end was trimmed by 5 bases and the J gene end by 1 base; junction bases not matched to a gene: 5. As DNA, the CDR3 is TGTGCCAGCAGTCGTCTACAGGGGGCGAACACTGAAGCTTTCTTT. Protein product: CASSRLQGANTEAFF.

The chain carries TRBV4-2 and TRBJ1-2; 11 nucleotides line up with TRBD1. CDR1 and CDR2 from the germline V gene are LGHNA and YNFKEQ. V gave up 0 bases and J gave up 0 bases; unmatched junction bases: 6. This CDR3 contains 18 residues. Here the CDR3 DNA reads TGTGCCAGCAGCCAAGATGGGGGACAGGGGGGCCCTAACTATGGCTACACCTTC. Amino acids: CASSQDGGQGGPNYGYTF.

In the case of this clone: A junction boundary mismatches the germline segment, possibly from a read error. This chain connects TRBV9 to TRBJ1-1; tentative D call: TRBD1 (6 bases). CDR3 length: 15 amino acids. The germline CDR1 and CDR2 sequences are SGDLS and YYNGEE. DNA of the CDR3: TGTGCCCGCAGCGTAGGGGGGGGTTCGGCCACTGAAGCTTTCTTT. Its translation: CARSVGGGSATEAFF.

This chain connects TRBV5-1 to TRBJ1-1, with TRBD1 identical over 8 bases. The trim removed 3 bases at V and 4 bases at J, leaving 5 bases unmatched. In germline, CDR1 is SGHRS, CDR2 YFSETQ. The CDR3 is made up of 14 amino acids. CDR3 sequence reads: CASSSTGTGTEAFF. The DNA of the CDR3 is TGCGCCAGCAGCTCGACCGGGACAGGCACTGAAGCTTTCTTT.

This chain's CDR3 is CASSPWHRKETQYF. Here the CDR3 DNA reads TGTGCCAGCAGCCCCTGGCACAGGAAAGAGACCCAGTACTTC. This chain connects TRBV3-1 (or the pseudogene TRBV3-2) to TRBJ2-5; D is perhaps TRBD1 (5 bases). This CDR3 has 14 residues. V shed 4 bases and J shed 3 bases, with 12 bases lying between them. Per the germline V gene, CDR1 is LGHDT and CDR2 is YNNKEL (reference sequence).

This clone was seen more than once but under ten times. A read error may be the cause here, since a much bigger clone is one base away. The rearrangement uses TRBV11-2 and TRBJ2-7; 13 positions agree with TRBD2. This CDR3 is built from 15 residues. Losses at the gene ends were 4 bases for V and 3 bases for J; bases not matched to a gene: 3. From germline, CDR1 is SGHAT and CDR2 FQNNGV. This CDR3 reads CASSSGTSGVYEQYF. The CDR3 coding sequence is TGTGCCAGCAGCTCCGGGACTAGCGGGGTCTACGAGCAGTACTTC.

In DNA, the CDR3 is TGTGCCAGCAGCTTAACCTTGGGCAGGGGTGGAAACACCATATATTTT. Protein product: CASSLTLGRGGNTIYF. This chain joins TRBV11-2 and TRBJ1-3; TRBD1 is a possible D gene (6 bases). The CDR3 consists of 16 residues. Per germline, CDR1 SGHAT and CDR2 FQNNGV. The ends were cut back, 2 bases at V and 3 bases at J, with 14 bases in the middle.

The V and J genes are TRBV5-1 and TRBJ1-2; a possible D gene is TRBD1 (6 bases). Trimming shortened V by 0 bases and J by 6 bases, and 15 bases separated the two germline ends. Germline V CDR1 and CDR2: SGHRS, YFSETQ. The CDR3 loop spans 15 amino acids. The CDR3 region is CASSLGGGEGNGYTF. The CDR3 DNA sequence: TGCGCCAGCAGCTTGGGTGGGGGCGAAGGAAATGGCTACACCTTC.

The genes are TRBV6-5 and TRBJ1-2; no clear D gene. This CDR3 has 15 residues. CDR1 is MNHEY and CDR2 is SVGAGI in the germline V gene. The V end lost 1 base, the J end lost 2 bases, and 11 bases lay between the germline ends. The CDR3 sequence is CASSYFGNGNYGYTF. In nucleotides, the CDR3 is TGTGCCAGCAGTTACTTTGGCAACGGGAACTATGGCTACACCTTC.

Only a few counts were recorded for this clone. At one end the junction does not follow the germline gene, possibly because of a read error. CDR3 DNA: TGTGCCAGCGGACAAACGAGCGAGAGTAGGGACTTC. This translates into CASGQTSESRDF. The V and J genes are TRBV2 and TRBJ2-5; tentative D call: TRBD1 (5 bases). Germline CDR1 SNHLY, CDR2 FYNNEI. This CDR3 has 12 amino acids.